The 30 T cell receptor beta chains presented below share a single source sample, sequenced in a study of blood T cells in healthy people across ages. For the second PCR, which ran for roughly 6 to 12 cycles, a sample-barcoded 5' primer and a J-beta primer mix were used. MiXCR was run by TCRdb on the 5' RACE reads, yielding one entry per CDR3 protein. This table has 1,500,000 or so distinct CDR3 sequences, approximately 63% appearing once. The sample comprised blood. Every receptor here comes from a man between 18 and 35 years old in good health.

The J gene is TRBJ1-1, the V gene TRBV20-1; TRBD1 agrees at 7 bases. The CDR3 is 15 residues long. Losses at the gene ends were 4 bases for V and 5 bases for J; bases not matched to a gene: 13. CDR1 is DFQATT and CDR2 is SNEGSKA in the germline V gene (reference sequence). DNA of the CDR3: TGCAGTGCTACAGACCGGGGCAGGGGGTATACTGAAGCTTTCTTT. It yields the protein CSATDRGRGYTEAFF.

This chain connects TRBV12-3 or TRBV12-4 to TRBJ2-7; D is unresolved. TRBJ2-5 explains the end of the DNA better; the J call may be wrong. This CDR3 is built from 13 residues. CDR3 residues: CATHRAGRETQYF. The DNA of the CDR3 is TGTGCCACACACCGGGCAGGCCGAGAGACCCAGTACTTC.

The rearrangement uses TRBV27 and TRBJ2-1; D perhaps matches TRBD2 (7 bases). This CDR3 comprises 15 residues. Trimming cost V 3 bases and J 7 bases, with 16 bases left between them. Germline loops: CDR1 MNHEY, CDR2 SMNVEV (reference sequence). CDR3 bases: TGTGCCAGCAGTTTTATGAGGGGGACTAAAAATGAGCAGTTCTTC. Its translation is CASSFMRGTKNEQFF.

This rearrangement joins TRBV24-1 to TRBJ2-7; no clear D. Per germline, CDR1 KGHDR and CDR2 SFDVKD. Trimming cost V 7 bases and J 3 bases, with 9 bases left between them. CDR3 length: 12 amino acids. Here the CDR3 DNA reads TGTGCCACCAGGGATCCCAGCTACGAGCAGTACTTC. Residues: CATRDPSYEQYF.

The chain combines TRBV5-1 with TRBJ2-7; D gene ambiguous. This CDR3 has 15 residues. V was clipped by 2 bases and J by 4 bases, with 16 bases between them. The germline gives CDR1 SGHRS, CDR2 YFSETQ. The CDR3 is CASSFSTDGQYEQYF. The CDR3 DNA sequence: TGCGCCAGCAGCTTTAGTACCGACGGTCAATACGAGCAGTACTTC.

This clonotype has more than one count but fewer than ten. The V gene is TRBV27, the J gene TRBJ1-6; TRBD1 is a possible D gene (5 bases). The germline V and J ends were trimmed by 5 bases and 7 bases, with 15 bases remaining between them. CDR3 size: 15 residues. Germline-derived CDR1 and CDR2 are MNHEY and SMNVEV (reference sequence). The CDR3 region has the DNA TGTGCCAGCAGTGCCCAGGGTGGGGAGAATTCACCCCTCCACTTT. This gives the protein CASSAQGGENSPLHF.

This chain joins TRBV27 and TRBJ1-5, with D uncertain. Deletions cut 5 bases from V and 0 bases from J, with 11 bases between. The CDR3 is made up of 15 amino acids. The germline CDR1 and CDR2 sequences are MNHEY and SMNVEV (reference sequence). CDR3 sequence (DNA): TGTGCCAGCAGTACCCGGGAGTTTAGCAATCAGCCCCAGCATTTT. Residues: CASSTREFSNQPQHF.

V is TRBV9 and J is TRBJ2-7, with 9 bases that match TRBD1. The germline V gene has CDR1 SGDLS and CDR2 YYNGEE. This CDR3 spans 15 amino acids. Trimming at V came to 3 bases and at J to 2 bases, leaving 6 bases not matched to a gene. CDR3 DNA sequence: TGTGCCAGCAGCGAAGGACAGGGGTTAACCTACGAGCAGTACTTC. It codes for CASSEGQGLTYEQYF.

In this sample, this clonotype turned up a few times. CDR3 amino acids: CASSQPQGHQETQYF. CDR3 sequence (DNA): TGCGCCAGCAGCCAACCGCAGGGACACCAAGAGACCCAGTACTTC. This chain uses TRBV4-1 with TRBJ2-5; D is tentatively TRBD1 or TRBD2 (5 bases each). CDR3 size: 15 residues. The V end was cut by 2 bases, the J end by 0 bases, with 10 bases between. Germline V lookup: CDR1 MGHRA, CDR2 YSYEKL.

The V call is TRBV20-1, the J call TRBJ2-7, with 8 bases aligning to TRBD1. This CDR3 is built from 15 residues. Germline CDR1 DFQATT, CDR2 SNEGSKA (reference sequence). The trim removed 5 bases at V and 2 bases at J, leaving 11 bases unmatched. The CDR3 bases are TGCAGTGCTCCCCCCTATGGACAGGGCGCCTACGAGCAGTACTTC. Its protein is CSAPPYGQGAYEQYF.

The chain combines TRBV12-3 or TRBV12-4 with TRBJ2-1, with TRBD2 identical over 13 bases. The CDR3 has 17 amino acids. The trim removed 6 bases at V and 5 bases at J, leaving 10 bases unmatched. CDR3 loop: CASRPRTSGRSHNEQFF. The CDR3 nucleotides are TGTGCCAGCAGGCCTAGGACTAGCGGGAGATCCCACAATGAGCAGTTCTTC.

The genes are TRBV20-1 and TRBJ2-1; TRBD2 is a possible D gene (6 bases). This CDR3 comprises 16 residues. Germline lookup yields CDR1 DFQATT and CDR2 SNEGSKA (reference sequence). Trimming stripped 4 bases from V and 8 bases from J, with 24 bases between. CDR3 sequence reads: CSAKIQGREYLDEQFF. CDR3 sequence (DNA): TGCAGTGCTAAGATTCAGGGTCGGGAGTATTTGGATGAGCAGTTCTTC.

The chain is built from TRBV6-5 and TRBJ2-7, with no clear D. The CDR3 runs 14 residues. Germline-derived CDR1 and CDR2 are MNHEY and SVGAGI. V was clipped by 6 bases and J by 1 base, with 13 bases between them. The CDR3 here is CASRTLSSSYEQYF. CDR3 coding DNA: TGTGCCAGCAGAACACTTTCATCATCCTACGAGCAGTACTTC.

This clonotype was detected only a few times. The rearrangement joins TRBV29-1 to TRBJ1-2, with 7 positions matching TRBD1. V was pared by 7 bases and J by 8 bases, with 13 bases of the junction left unmatched. Germline loops: CDR1 SQVTM, CDR2 ANQGSEA. CDR3 length equals 13 residues. CDR3 loop: CSGLQQGNEGYTF. The CDR3 coding sequence is TGCAGCGGTCTCCAACAGGGGAATGAGGGCTACACCTTC.

The V call is TRBV24-1, the J call TRBJ2-1; 8 bases match TRBD2. The germline CDR1 and CDR2 sequences are KGHDR and SFDVKD. Trimming took 4 bases from V and 9 from J; bases not matched to a gene: 22. This CDR3 has 19 amino acids. The CDR3: CATSDRPTSGVMLGTEQFF. In nucleotides, the CDR3 is TGTGCCACCAGTGACCGACCAACTAGCGGAGTTATGTTGGGCACTGAGCAGTTCTTC.

This chain uses TRBV4-3 with TRBJ1-5, with D unresolved. Trimming stripped 0 bases from V and 0 bases from J, with 15 bases between. This CDR3 is built from 18 residues. Germline values: CDR1 LGHNA, CDR2 YSLEER. CDR3 DNA: TGCGCCAGCAGCCAAGATCTAACGAAGGGTTATAGCAATCAGCCCCAGCATTTT. Its protein is CASSQDLTKGYSNQPQHF.

The chain employs TRBV20-1 and TRBJ2-5; D perhaps matches TRBD2 (6 bases). Germline V gene lookup returns CDR1 DFQATT and CDR2 SNEGSKA (reference sequence). The CDR3 sequence is 15 residues long. Trimming cost V 5 bases and J 5 bases, with 21 bases left between them. In nucleotides, the CDR3 is TGCAGTGCTCCTAGGGGTTCGAGCCGGGGGGAGACCCAGTACTTC. Translating it yields CSAPRGSSRGETQYF.

A word on this clonotype: The junction and the germline gene differ at one end; a read error may be behind it. This sequence joins TRBV7-9 and TRBJ2-5; D might be TRBD2 (5 bases). Matching the DNA end better, TRBJ2-7 makes the J call doubtful. CDR1 is SEHNR, CDR2 FQNEAQ, per germline (reference sequence). The CDR3 runs to 12 residues. The CDR3 loop reads CSSRPGLAEQYF. Here the CDR3 DNA reads TGTTCCAGCAGACCGGGCCTAGCCGAGCAGTACTTC.

This chain joins TRBV6-5 and TRBJ2-1; D is unclear. CDR1 and CDR2 (germline): MNHEY, SVGAGI. The CDR3 contains 15 residues. The V end was cut by 6 bases, the J end by 6 bases, with 18 bases between. CDR3 DNA sequence: TGTGCCAGCAGAGTTGACGGCCAGGTTGGCAATGAGCAGTTCTTC. The encoded protein is CASRVDGQVGNEQFF.

This chain joins TRBV20-1 and TRBJ2-5, with a possible D match to TRBD1 (5 bases). The CDR3 has 14 amino acids. The V end lost 0 bases, the J end lost 11 bases, and 19 bases lay between the germline ends. From germline, CDR1 is DFQATT and CDR2 SNEGSKA (reference sequence). The CDR3 sequence is CSARDLRGSYEQYF. CDR3 coding DNA: TGCAGTGCTAGAGATCTAAGGGGCTCCTACGAACAGTACTTC.

DNA of the CDR3: TGTGCCAGCAGCCAGGACCAAATTAATCAGCCCCAGCATTTT. It translates to CASSQDQINQPQHF. The gene calls are TRBV12-3 or TRBV12-4 and TRBJ1-5; D remains ambiguous. Trimming removed 6 bases at V and 4 bases at J, with 13 bases between. The CDR3 consists of 14 residues.

The chain combines TRBV20-1 with TRBJ1-1; possibly TRBD1 for D (5 bases). Germline V gene lookup returns CDR1 DFQATT and CDR2 SNEGSKA (reference sequence). CDR3 length equals 14 residues. Trimming left V 3 bases short and J 7 bases short, with 18 bases between. CDR3: CSASEGAGLGEAFF. The DNA of the CDR3 is TGCAGTGCTAGTGAAGGGGCAGGGTTGGGTGAAGCTTTCTTT.

V and J are TRBV4-1 and TRBJ2-6; D is possibly TRBD2 (6 bases). The CDR3 consists of 19 residues. V lost 2 bases and J lost 0, with 17 bases in between. Looked up from germline, CDR1 is MGHRA and CDR2 is YSYEKL. This CDR3 is CASSQWGESQLSGANVLTF. The CDR3 region has the DNA TGCGCCAGCAGCCAATGGGGGGAGAGCCAACTCTCTGGGGCCAACGTCCTGACTTTC.

The gene calls are TRBV10-2 and TRBJ2-3; D perhaps matches TRBD1 (5 bases). V lost 2 bases to trimming and J lost 4 bases, with 13 bases between them. CDR3 length: 15 residues. The germline V gene encodes CDR1 WSHSY and CDR2 SAAADI. CDR3 DNA: TGCGCCAGCAGTGAGGTGGGGTGGGGCCCAGATACGCAGTATTTT. It encodes CASSEVGWGPDTQYF.

This clonotype has just a few counts. The chain is built from TRBV11-2 and TRBJ2-5, with 7 bases identical to TRBD1. Losses at the gene ends were 2 bases for V and 2 bases for J; bases not matched to a gene: 5. The CDR3 contains 15 residues. Germline V lookup: CDR1 SGHAT, CDR2 FQNNGV. CDR3 in amino acids: CASSLKGQLQETQYF. The CDR3 nucleotides read TGTGCCAGCAGCTTAAAGGGACAGCTACAAGAGACCCAGTACTTC.

This chain links TRBV4-2 with TRBJ2-3, with a possible D match to TRBD2 (5 bases). The germline V and J ends were trimmed by 1 base and 9 bases, with 11 bases remaining between them. The V gene's germline CDR1 is LGHNA and CDR2 YNFKEQ. The length of the CDR3 is 13 residues. The CDR3 region has the DNA TGTGCCAGCAGCCAAGGCGGGTACCCCACGCAGTATTTT. This translates into CASSQGGYPTQYF.

The DNA of the CDR3 is TGCAGTGCTAGAGCCACGGGACAGGGTTTTAACTATGGCTACACCTTC. Translation: CSARATGQGFNYGYTF. V and J are TRBV20-1 and TRBJ1-2; 9 nucleotides line up with TRBD1. J gave up 1 base and V 1 base, and 7 bases lay outside the gene matches. Germline loops: CDR1 DFQATT, CDR2 SNEGSKA (reference sequence). There are 16 residues in the CDR3.

This chain joins TRBV7-6 and TRBJ2-7, with D unresolved. Trimming cost V 5 bases and J 6 bases, with 11 bases left between them. The germline V gene has CDR1 SGHVS and CDR2 FNYEAQ. The CDR3 contains 12 residues. The CDR3 spells CASSPDGSEQYF. CDR3 coding DNA: TGTGCCAGCAGCCCGGACGGCAGCGAGCAGTACTTC. The whole variable domain, remainder taken from reference TRBV7-6 and TRBJ2-7, is GAGVSQSPRYKVTKRGQDVALRCDPISGHVSLYWYRQALGQGPEFLTYFNYEAQQDKSGLPNDRFSAERPEGSISTLTIQRTEQRDSAMYRCASSPDGSEQYFGPGTRLTVT.

This rearrangement joins TRBV27 to TRBJ1-4, with D uncertain. Germline V gene data show CDR1 as MNHEY and CDR2 as SMNVEV (reference sequence). V lost 2 bases and J 1 base, leaving 11 bases between the germline ends. CDR3 length: 16 residues. Written as DNA, the CDR3 is TGTGCCAGCAGTTTACTCGTGGGAGGAACTAATGAAAAACTGTTTTTT. Translation: CASSLLVGGTNEKLFF.

The V gene is TRBV20-1, the J gene TRBJ2-3; D ambiguous. The CDR3 is made up of 17 amino acids. V lost 1 base and J 2 bases, leaving 19 bases between the germline ends. Germline V gene sequence: CDR1 DFQATT, CDR2 SNEGSKA (reference sequence). The CDR3 nucleotides read TGCAGTGCTAGAGCCAGACCCTTACTGCGCGCCACAGATACGCAGTATTTT. Translation gives CSARARPLLRATDTQYF.